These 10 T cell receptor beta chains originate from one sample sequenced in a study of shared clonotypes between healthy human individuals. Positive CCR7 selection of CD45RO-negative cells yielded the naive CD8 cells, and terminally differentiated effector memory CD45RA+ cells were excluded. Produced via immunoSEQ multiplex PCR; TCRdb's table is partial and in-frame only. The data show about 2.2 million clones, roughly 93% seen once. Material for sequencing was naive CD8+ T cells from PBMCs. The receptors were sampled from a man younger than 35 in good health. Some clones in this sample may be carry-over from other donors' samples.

The DNA for the CDR3 is TGTGCCAGCAGCTTGGTTGCAGAATCCTATGGCTACACCTTC. Translating gives CASSLVAESYGYTF. This chain joins TRBV5-6 and TRBJ1-2; D not certain. The V end was cut by 0 bases, the J end by 4 bases, with 10 bases between. The CDR3 consists of 14 residues. Germline-derived CDR1 and CDR2 are SGHDT and YYEEEE.

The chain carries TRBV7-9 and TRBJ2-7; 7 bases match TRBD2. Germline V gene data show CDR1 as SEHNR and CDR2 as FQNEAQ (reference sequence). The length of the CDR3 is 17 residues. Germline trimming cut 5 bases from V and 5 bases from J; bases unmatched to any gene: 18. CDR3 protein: CASSPGEAGPKAHEQYF. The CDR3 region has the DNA TGTGCCAGCAGCCCCGGAGAAGCGGGGCCAAAAGCCCACGAGCAGTACTTC.

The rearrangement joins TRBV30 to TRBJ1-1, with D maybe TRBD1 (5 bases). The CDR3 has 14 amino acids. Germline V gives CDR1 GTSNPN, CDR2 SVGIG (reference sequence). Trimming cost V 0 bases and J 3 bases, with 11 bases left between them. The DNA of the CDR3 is TGTGCCTGGAGTGTACGGGAGGGGCACACTGAAGCTTTCTTT. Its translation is CAWSVREGHTEAFF. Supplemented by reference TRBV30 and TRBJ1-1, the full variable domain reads SQTIHQWPATLVQPVGSPLSLECTVEGTSNPNLYWYRQAAGRGLQLLFYSVGIGQISSEVPQNLSASRPQDRQFILSSKKLLLSDSGFYLCAWSVREGHTEAFFGQGTRLTVV.

CDR3 protein: CASTSIRGRRLNTGELFF. The CDR3 DNA is TGTGCCAGCACCTCAATCCGGGGTCGGCGGCTGAACACCGGGGAGCTGTTTTTT. This chain connects TRBV7-2 to TRBJ2-2, with D tentatively TRBD2 (5 bases). This CDR3 comprises 18 residues. The V gene's germline CDR1 is SGHTA and CDR2 FQGNSA. Deletions cut 7 bases from V and 1 base from J, with 22 bases between.

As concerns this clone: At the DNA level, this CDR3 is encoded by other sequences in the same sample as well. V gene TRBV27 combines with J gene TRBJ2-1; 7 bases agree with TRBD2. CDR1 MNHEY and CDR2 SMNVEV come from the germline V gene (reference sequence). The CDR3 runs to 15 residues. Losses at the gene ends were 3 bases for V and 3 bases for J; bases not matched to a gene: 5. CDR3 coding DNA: TGTGCCAGCAGTTTGGCCGCTAGCGGCTACAATGAGCAGTTCTTC. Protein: CASSLAASGYNEQFF.

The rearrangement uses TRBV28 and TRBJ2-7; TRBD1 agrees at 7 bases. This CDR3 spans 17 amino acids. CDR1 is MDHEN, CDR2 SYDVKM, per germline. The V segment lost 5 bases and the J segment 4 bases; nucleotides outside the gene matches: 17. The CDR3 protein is CASSPVGRGQPLYEQYF. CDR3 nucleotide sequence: TGTGCCAGCAGTCCTGTCGGCCGGGGACAGCCCCTTTACGAGCAGTACTTC.

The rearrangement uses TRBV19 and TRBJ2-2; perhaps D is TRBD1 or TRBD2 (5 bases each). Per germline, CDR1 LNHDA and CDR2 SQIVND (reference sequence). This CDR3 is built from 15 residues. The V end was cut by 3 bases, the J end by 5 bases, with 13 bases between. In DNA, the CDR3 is TGTGCCAGTAGTATGGCGAGGGGATGGACCGGGGAGCTGTTTTTT. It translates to CASSMARGWTGELFF. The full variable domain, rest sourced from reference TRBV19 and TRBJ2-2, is DGGITQSPKYLFRKEGQNVTLSCEQNLNHDAMYWYRQDPGQGLRLIYYSQIVNDFQKGDIAEGYSVSREKKESFPLTVTSAQKNPTAFYLCASSMARGWTGELFFGEGSRLTVL.

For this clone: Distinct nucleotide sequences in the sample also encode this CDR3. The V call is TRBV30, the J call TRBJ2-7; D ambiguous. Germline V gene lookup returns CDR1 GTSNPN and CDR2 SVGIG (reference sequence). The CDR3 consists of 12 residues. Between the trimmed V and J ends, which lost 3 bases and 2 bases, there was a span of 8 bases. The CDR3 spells CAWSPGTYEQYF. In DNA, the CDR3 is TGTGCCTGGAGCCCAGGTACCTACGAGCAGTACTTC.

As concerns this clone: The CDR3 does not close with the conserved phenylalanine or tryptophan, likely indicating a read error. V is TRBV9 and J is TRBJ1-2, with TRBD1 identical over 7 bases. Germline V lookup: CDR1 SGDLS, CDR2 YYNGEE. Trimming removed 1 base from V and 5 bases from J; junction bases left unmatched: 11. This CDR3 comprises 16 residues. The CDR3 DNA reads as TGTGCCAGCAGCGTATACTCTGGGACAGCCCCTTATGGCTACACCTCC. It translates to CASSVYSGTAPYGYTS.

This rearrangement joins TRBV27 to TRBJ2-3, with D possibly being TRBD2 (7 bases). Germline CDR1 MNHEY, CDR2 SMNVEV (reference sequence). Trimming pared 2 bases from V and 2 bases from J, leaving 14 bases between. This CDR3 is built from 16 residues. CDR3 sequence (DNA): TGTGCCAGCAGTTTAGGAGGGGGGGCTCCCACAGATACGCAGTATTTT. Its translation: CASSLGGGAPTDTQYF.